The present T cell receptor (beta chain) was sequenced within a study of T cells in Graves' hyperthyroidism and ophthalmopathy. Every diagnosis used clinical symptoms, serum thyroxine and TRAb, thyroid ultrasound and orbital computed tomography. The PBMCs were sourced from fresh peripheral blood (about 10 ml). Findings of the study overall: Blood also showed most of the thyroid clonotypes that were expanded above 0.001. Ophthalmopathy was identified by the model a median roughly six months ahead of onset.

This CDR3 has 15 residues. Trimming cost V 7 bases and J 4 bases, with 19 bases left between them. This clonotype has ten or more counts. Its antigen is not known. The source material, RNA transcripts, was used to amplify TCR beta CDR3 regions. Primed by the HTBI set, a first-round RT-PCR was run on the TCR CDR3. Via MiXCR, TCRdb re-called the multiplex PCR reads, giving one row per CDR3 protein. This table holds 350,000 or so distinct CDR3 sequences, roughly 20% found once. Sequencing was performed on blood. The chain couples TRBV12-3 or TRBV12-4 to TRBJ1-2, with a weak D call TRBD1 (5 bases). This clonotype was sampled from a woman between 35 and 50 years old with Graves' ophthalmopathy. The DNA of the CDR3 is TGTGCCAGCACGGGGAAATGGGACGAAAGCTATGGCTACACCTTC. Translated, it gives CASTGKWDESYGYTF.